This entry lists 13 T cell receptor beta chains sequenced from one sample in a study of blood T cell repertoires in COVID-19 (dated by TCRdb to 2018 to 2021). To prepare the library, the immunoSEQ multiplex PCR assay was applied. Sourced from immuneACCESS, this table was stored by TCRdb with only in-frame sequences that have V and J called. A share of the clones is absent; for the studies checked, an unresolved V gene accounts for under half, and the remainder has no known explanation. The sample contains fewer than 120,000 clones, approximately 70% of them found a single time. 6% to 8% of the sample comes from the top ten. Sequenced input: peripheral blood. These receptors originate from a woman between 55 and 75 years old with acute or convalescent COVID-19.

V gene TRBV5-4 combines with J gene TRBJ1-1, with 7 bases matching TRBD1. This CDR3 spans 14 amino acids. V was pared by 4 bases and J by 1 base, with 4 bases of the junction left unmatched. Germline loops: CDR1 SGHNT, CDR2 YYREEE (reference sequence). CDR3 nucleotides: TGTGCCAGCAGCGAGGGACAGACGAACACTGAAGCTTTCTTT. Encoded protein: CASSEGQTNTEAFF. Looking up the rest from reference TRBV5-4 and TRBJ1-1 gives the full variable domain: ETGVTQSPTHLIKTRGQQVTLRCSSQSGHNTVSWYQQALGQGPQFIFQYYREEENGRGNFPPRFSGLQFPNYSSELNVNALELDDSALYLCASSEGQTNTEAFFGQGTRLTVV.

V is TRBV7-2 and J is TRBJ1-1; 7 bases line up with TRBD1. V shed 0 bases, J shed 3 bases, and the junction held 1 base outside the gene matches. The length of the CDR3 is 14 residues. Germline CDR1 SGHTA, CDR2 FQGNSA. DNA of the CDR3: TGTGCCAGCAGCTTAGCCAGGGGGGACACTGAAGCTTTCTTT. Translating it yields CASSLARGDTEAFF.

With respect to this clone: The junction shows a germline mismatch at one end, possibly a read error. This chain links TRBV11-2 with TRBJ2-2, with D perhaps matching TRBD2 (6 bases). Germline CDR1 reads SGHAT; CDR2 reads FQNNGV. The CDR3 length is 11 residues. The CDR3 here is CASSLEGGLFF. The CDR3 DNA sequence: TGTGCCAGCAGCTTAGAGGGGGGGCTGTTTTTT.

This rearrangement joins TRBV30 to TRBJ1-2; tentatively, D is TRBD1 (6 bases). V was cut by 2 bases and J by 7 bases, with 17 bases left in between. The CDR3 runs to 14 residues. CDR1 and CDR2 (germline): GTSNPN, SVGIG (reference sequence). CDR3: CAWSTFGGGLGYTF. For the CDR3, the DNA is TGTGCCTGGAGTACCTTTGGGGGGGGGCTTGGCTACACCTTC.

The V gene is TRBV5-1, the J gene TRBJ1-2; D is possibly TRBD1 (5 bases). The CDR3 length is 14 residues. Trimming removed 1 base at V and 4 bases at J, with 11 bases between. The germline CDR1 and CDR2 sequences are SGHRS and YFSETQ. The CDR3 DNA is TGCGCCAGCAGCTTGAGACAGACGGGCTATGGCTACACCTTC. It codes for CASSLRQTGYGYTF.

This chain connects TRBV7-3 to TRBJ2-6; D call uncertain. Germline V lookup: CDR1 SGHTA, CDR2 FQGTGA. The CDR3 extends over 15 amino acids. Trimming pared 5 bases from V and 4 bases from J, leaving 12 bases between. CDR3 loop: CASSPRLTGANVLTF. The CDR3 nucleotides read TGTGCCAGCAGCCCGAGGCTCACCGGGGCCAACGTCCTGACTTTC.

This rearrangement joins TRBV18 to TRBJ1-3; 7 positions agree with TRBD1. Germline trimming cut 6 bases from V and 0 bases from J; bases unmatched to any gene: 11. This CDR3 is 17 amino acids long. Germline assignment: CDR1 KGHSH and CDR2 LQKENI. The CDR3 is CASSSTTGAHSGNTIYF. CDR3 DNA: TGTGCCAGCTCGAGTACAACAGGGGCCCACTCTGGAAACACCATATATTTT.

This chain connects TRBV7-2 to TRBJ1-4; TRBD1 matches at 8 bases. The V and J ends lost 5 bases and 4 bases, in that order; junction bases with no gene match: 6. Looked up from germline, CDR1 is SGHTA and CDR2 is FQGNSA. This CDR3 has 15 residues. CDR3 in DNA: TGTGCCAGCAGCCCCCGGACAGGGAGTAATGAAAAACTGTTTTTT. Protein product: CASSPRTGSNEKLFF.

This clone was recorded only once. This chain uses TRBV19 with TRBJ1-1, with D possibly matching TRBD1 (6 bases). The CDR3 length is 11 residues. Trimming shortened V by 3 bases and J by 12 bases, and 11 bases separated the two germline ends. Per the germline V gene, CDR1 is LNHDA and CDR2 is SQIVND (reference sequence). The CDR3 DNA is TGTGCCAGTAGTATGGGTAGGGGGACTTTCTTT. It codes for CASSMGRGTFF.

The CDR3: CASSSGQFSTDTQYF. The CDR3 DNA reads TGTGCCAGCAGCTCGGGACAGTTTAGCACAGATACGCAGTATTTT. The chain couples TRBV7-2 to TRBJ2-3; 7 nucleotides line up with TRBD1. The V segment lost 4 bases and the J segment 0 bases; nucleotides outside the gene matches: 4. The CDR3 length is 15 residues. Germline V gives CDR1 SGHTA, CDR2 FQGNSA. The full variable domain, in which reference TRBV7-2 and TRBJ2-3 provide the parts outside the CDR3, is GAGVSQSPSNKVTEKGKDVELRCDPISGHTALYWYRQSLGQGLEFLIYFQGNSAPDKSGLPSDRFSAERTGGSVSTLTIQRTQQEDSAVYLCASSSGQFSTDTQYFGPGTRLTVL.

The chain links TRBV28 to TRBJ2-2; maybe TRBD2 (5 bases). Trimming removed 1 base from V and 4 bases from J, with 10 bases in between. Germline values: CDR1 MDHEN, CDR2 SYDVKM. CDR3 length: 15 residues. The CDR3 DNA follows: TGTGCCAGCAGTTTATACAACGGAGGCACCGGGGAGCTGTTTTTT. Translated, it gives CASSLYNGGTGELFF.

The CDR3 DNA reads TGTGCCAGCAGCTTAGGGCCGATTAGCACAGATACGCAGTATTTT. Its protein is CASSLGPISTDTQYF. The chain employs TRBV7-2 and TRBJ2-3; D ambiguous. This CDR3 region has 15 residues. Trimming took 1 base from V and 0 from J, leaving 8 bases between them. From germline, CDR1 is SGHTA and CDR2 FQGNSA.

This chain uses TRBV27 with TRBJ1-2, with a tentative D call TRBD1 (6 bases). Trimming left V 5 bases short and J 1 base short, with 8 bases between. CDR1 is MNHEY and CDR2 is SMNVEV in the germline V gene (reference sequence). The length of the CDR3 is 13 residues. The CDR3 sequence: CASSMDSNYGYTF. The CDR3 DNA follows: TGTGCCAGCAGTATGGACAGTAACTATGGCTACACCTTC.